The 19 T cell receptor beta chains below come from one sample, sequenced in a study of response to subunit inactivated influenza vaccine. A single record per CDR3 protein comes from TCRdb applying MiXCR to the RT-PCR reads. Counted here are a few hundred thousand distinct CDR3 sequences, around a fifth occurring once; the ten biggest clones make up 10% to 13%. The sample consisted of PBMCs from blood, taken around 22 months after vaccination. The receptors originated from a man between 50 and 69 years old who received an inactivated influenza vaccine.

A few counts support this clonotype. The J gene is TRBJ2-1, the V gene TRBV6-1; D is possibly TRBD2 (5 bases). The CDR3 contains 13 residues. V was shortened by 6 bases and J by 9 bases, with 15 bases between the two germline ends. CDR1 MNHNS and CDR2 SASEGT come from the germline V gene. Here the CDR3 DNA reads TGTGCCAGCAGCCCCCCCGGGAATCGTGAGCAGTTCTTC. Amino acid sequence: CASSPPGNREQFF.

The rearrangement joins TRBV12-3 or TRBV12-4 to TRBJ1-5; no definite D call. This CDR3 is 15 amino acids long. The V end lost 2 bases, the J end lost 2 bases, and 10 bases lay between the germline ends. CDR3 sequence: CASSLSGFGNQPQHF. The CDR3 DNA sequence: TGTGCCAGCAGTTTAAGCGGGTTTGGCAATCAGCCCCAGCATTTT.

The J gene is TRBJ2-5, the V gene TRBV7-2, with 9 bases lining up with TRBD2. Germline CDR1 reads SGHTA; CDR2 reads FQGNSA. The CDR3 contains 14 residues. The V and J ends lost 6 bases and 4 bases, in that order; junction bases with no gene match: 6. The CDR3 region is CASRFIAGAETQYF. CDR3 in DNA: TGTGCCAGCAGATTCATAGCGGGAGCAGAGACCCAGTACTTC.

V usage is TRBV7-2 and J usage is TRBJ1-1, with D unclear. The CDR3 is made up of 15 amino acids. Germline V gene lookup returns CDR1 SGHTA and CDR2 FQGNSA. Trimming took 1 base from V and 0 from J, leaving 9 bases between them. The CDR3 region is CASSLVEGLNTEAFF. The CDR3 DNA sequence: TGTGCCAGCAGCTTAGTAGAGGGCCTGAACACTGAAGCTTTCTTT.

In the case of this clonotype: At one end the junction does not follow the germline gene, possibly because of a read error. CDR3 sequence: CTSSLASGGEEKLFF. CDR3 sequence (DNA): TGTACCAGCAGCTTGGCCTCCGGGGGAGAGGAAAAACTGTTTTTT. The V call is TRBV5-6, the J call TRBJ1-4; possible D gene TRBD1, 5 bases. Germline V lookup: CDR1 SGHDT, CDR2 YYEEEE. CDR3 length equals 15 residues.

This rearrangement joins TRBV27 to TRBJ1-6; TRBD1 is a possible D gene (6 bases). Germline assignment: CDR1 MNHEY and CDR2 SMNVEV (reference sequence). This CDR3 has 15 residues. Trimming pared 4 bases from V and 8 bases from J, leaving 15 bases between. In DNA form, the CDR3 reads TGTGCCAGCAGTTCAGGGGCCGCTACATATTCACCCCTCCACTTT. Its protein product is CASSSGAATYSPLHF.

The V and J genes are TRBV12-3 or TRBV12-4 and TRBJ2-1; D might be TRBD2 (5 bases). The CDR3 is 11 amino acids. The ends were cut back, 8 bases at V and 7 bases at J, with 9 bases in the middle. CDR3 in DNA: TGTGCCAGCCGGACGGGAAATGAGCAGTTCTTC. Protein: CASRTGNEQFF.

This sequence joins TRBV27 and TRBJ2-5; D remains unclear. This CDR3 region has 13 residues. With 2 bases removed from V and 2 bases from J, the gap between germline ends came to 6 bases. CDR1 and CDR2 (germline): MNHEY, SMNVEV (reference sequence). The CDR3 here is CASSLPQQETQYF. CDR3 in DNA: TGTGCCAGCAGTTTACCTCAGCAAGAGACCCAGTACTTC.

The chain couples TRBV4-3 to TRBJ2-7, with a weak D call TRBD1 (5 bases). The CDR3 has 15 amino acids. Trimming pared 3 bases from V and 3 bases from J, leaving 15 bases between. Germline lookup yields CDR1 LGHNA and CDR2 YSLEER. The CDR3 DNA sequence: TGCGCCAGCAGCCACAGGGCAGGAGAAATCTACGAGCAGTACTTC. It specifies CASSHRAGEIYEQYF.

A word on this clonotype: A much larger clone lies one base from this, so it may be a read error. The rearrangement joins TRBV11-1 to TRBJ2-1; 13 bases are a match to TRBD2. Germline loops: CDR1 SGHAT, CDR2 FQDESV (reference sequence). This CDR3 has 19 amino acids. The CDR3 protein is CASSGVGLAGYYLNNGQFF. The CDR3 DNA follows: TGTGCCAGCAGCGGAGTGGGACTAGCGGGATACTATCTCAACAATGGGCAGTTCTTC.

This clonotype was counted only a few times. This CDR3 is CASSQNGDGYTF. DNA for the CDR3: TGTGCCAGCAGCCAAAACGGGGACGGCTACACCTTC. The chain recombines TRBV4-2 with TRBJ1-2; a weak D match, TRBD1 (5 bases). V dropped 2 bases and J dropped 8 bases, with 9 bases sitting between them. The CDR3 extends over 12 amino acids. CDR1 is LGHNA and CDR2 is YNFKEQ in the germline V gene.

The chain carries TRBV27 and TRBJ1-4; 8 nucleotides agree with TRBD1. Germline V gene data show CDR1 as MNHEY and CDR2 as SMNVEV (reference sequence). The V gene end was trimmed by 10 bases and the J gene end by 10 bases; junction bases not matched to a gene: 11. The CDR3 has 13 amino acids. The DNA for the CDR3 is TGTGCCACCCAACAGGGGGGCATTGGAAAACTGTTTTTT. Amino acids: CATQQGGIGKLFF.

The chain carries TRBV29-1 and TRBJ2-3; D is unresolved. V dropped 5 bases and J dropped 1 base, with 7 bases sitting between them. The CDR3 is made up of 12 amino acids. Germline values: CDR1 SQVTM, CDR2 ANQGSEA. As DNA, the CDR3 is TGCAGCGTTCTGGCGGGCACAGATACGCAGTATTTT. Amino acids: CSVLAGTDTQYF.

The sample holds a few counts of this clonotype. V gene TRBV4-3 combines with J gene TRBJ1-1, with 7 nucleotides matching TRBD1. Germline V gives CDR1 LGHNA, CDR2 YSLEER. This CDR3 contains 14 residues. V shed 1 base, J shed 8 bases, and the junction held 7 bases outside the gene matches. The CDR3 region has the DNA TGCGCCAGCAGCCAAGTTCCCCGGACAGGAGAAGCTTTCTTT. It codes for CASSQVPRTGEAFF.

The V and J genes are TRBV30 and TRBJ1-6; 9 bases line up with TRBD1. This CDR3 comprises 14 residues. V trimming: 2 bases; J trimming: 8 bases; junction bases outside the gene matches: 4. CDR1 is GTSNPN and CDR2 is SVGIG in the germline V gene (reference sequence). The CDR3 DNA reads TGTGCCTGGAGTACCGGGACAGGGTATTCACCCCTCCACTTT. Amino acids: CAWSTGTGYSPLHF.

The chain recombines TRBV5-1 with TRBJ2-7; 10 bases agree with TRBD1. In germline, CDR1 is SGHRS, CDR2 YFSETQ. V was clipped by 4 bases and J by 4 bases; unmatched bases: 5. The CDR3 spans 14 residues. CDR3 nucleotides: TGCGCCAGCAGCACCGGGACAGGGGCGTACGAGCAGTACTTC. Its protein is CASSTGTGAYEQYF.

The chain has TRBV14 and TRBJ2-5; no definite D call. The V end was cut by 3 bases, the J end by 4 bases, with 12 bases between. CDR1 and CDR2 (germline): SGHDN, FVKESK. CDR3 length equals 14 residues. The CDR3 DNA reads TGTGCCAGCAGCCAGACTCCCAAAGGAGAGACCCAGTACTTC. This encodes CASSQTPKGETQYF.

This clonotype showed up many times. V is TRBV6-1 and J is TRBJ2-1, with 14 bases aligning to TRBD2. The CDR3 runs 16 residues. V lost 8 bases, J lost 6 bases, and 9 bases stayed unmatched. Per germline, CDR1 MNHNS and CDR2 SASEGT. CDR3 sequence reads: CASGTSGSRGRNEQFF. CDR3 DNA sequence: TGTGCCAGCGGGACTAGCGGGAGTAGGGGACGCAATGAGCAGTTCTTC.

V usage is TRBV19 and J usage is TRBJ1-1; no reliable D call. Trimming took 7 bases from V and 11 from J, leaving 14 bases between them. Germline V CDR1 and CDR2: LNHDA, SQIVND (reference sequence). This CDR3 has 11 residues. CDR3 in DNA: TGTGCCAGTACCCTCTACCGGGATGCTTTCTTT. Residues: CASTLYRDAFF.